These 13 T cell receptor beta chains originate from one sample sequenced in a study of sequential checkpoint blockade in melanoma. TCRdb's table, derived via immunoSEQ multiplex PCR, lists solely in-frame clones and lacks some. The top ten clones hold less than 50% of a sample with roughly 20,000 clones, about 80% of them seen once. Treatment given: randomized to nivolumab then ipilimumab (arm A) or the reverse (arm B). Sequences were derived from CD8+ T cells sorted from blood (inferred from file names), sampled from a patient given nivolumab and ipilimumab in sequence. The receptors originated from a human donor with melanoma.

The genes are TRBV4-1 and TRBJ1-2; 7 nucleotides match TRBD1. The junction had 8 bases not matched to a gene; V was cut back by 3 bases and J by 4 bases. Germline assignment: CDR1 MGHRA and CDR2 YSYEKL. The CDR3 extends over 15 amino acids. In nucleotides, the CDR3 is TGCGCCAGCAGCCAGGGCACCGACAGGGCCTATGGCTACACCTTC. It specifies CASSQGTDRAYGYTF.

This clone was seen only once. The sample holds other DNA sequences that translate to the same CDR3. This chain joins TRBV5-6 and TRBJ2-7; 14 positions match TRBD2. Germline V gives CDR1 SGHDT, CDR2 YYEEEE. This CDR3 is 15 amino acids long. Trimming at V came to 3 bases and at J to 10 bases, leaving 9 bases not matched to a gene. The CDR3 coding sequence is TGTGCCAGCAGCTCTTGGACTAGCGGGAGGATGGAACAGTACTTC. It encodes CASSSWTSGRMEQYF.

This chain uses TRBV4-1 with TRBJ2-5; D possibly corresponds to TRBD1 (8 bases). The J call may not be correct, given that the DNA end is closer to TRBJ2-7. Germline values: CDR1 MGHRA, CDR2 YSYEKL. This CDR3 is 16 amino acids long. CDR3 amino acids: CASSLRGGQASDEQYF. CDR3 nucleotides: TGCGCCAGCAGCCTTCGCGGGGGACAGGCTTCGGACGAGCAGTACTTC.

This chain connects TRBV7-9 to TRBJ2-7, with TRBD2 matching 11 bases. Trimming took 5 bases from V and 0 from J; bases not matched to a gene: 15. The CDR3 runs to 19 residues. Germline assignment: CDR1 SEHNR and CDR2 FQNEAQ (reference sequence). Here the CDR3 DNA reads TGTGCCAGCAGCGCTACTAGCGGGGGTGCACAACCCAGCTCCTACGAGCAGTACTTC. Translated, it gives CASSATSGGAQPSSYEQYF.

The chain combines TRBV6-5 with TRBJ2-7, with a possible D match to TRBD2 (6 bases). The ends were cut back, 2 bases at V and 7 bases at J, with 12 bases in the middle. This CDR3 is built from 13 residues. Looked up from germline, CDR1 is MNHEY and CDR2 is SVGAGI. CDR3 amino acids: CASSYQRAGEQYF. The CDR3 nucleotides read TGTGCCAGCAGTTACCAGCGGGCTGGAGAGCAGTACTTC.

This rearrangement joins TRBV6-1 to TRBJ2-7; 10 nucleotides align to TRBD1. The CDR3 has 16 amino acids. Unmatched junction bases numbered 5, after V lost 2 bases and J lost 1 base. Germline V CDR1 and CDR2: MNHNS, SASEGT. For the CDR3, the DNA is TGTGCCAGCAGTGAAATAGGGGGACAGGGGTCCTACGAGCAGTACTTC. This sequence encodes CASSEIGGQGSYEQYF.

This clone was seen only once. V is TRBV29-1 and J is TRBJ2-7, with TRBD1 identical over 7 bases. V lost 7 bases to trimming and J lost 3 bases; unmatched junction nucleotides: 9. The V gene's germline CDR1 is SQVTM and CDR2 ANQGSEA. The CDR3 totals 13 residues. Here the CDR3 DNA reads TGCAGCGCCCTAGGGGGACAGCACTACGAGCAGTACTTC. This sequence encodes CSALGGQHYEQYF.

This clone has only a few counts. The V and J genes are TRBV19 and TRBJ1-1; D remains ambiguous. The CDR3 has 12 residues. From germline, CDR1 is LNHDA and CDR2 SQIVND (reference sequence). CDR3 in amino acids: CVVVAGNTEAFF. The CDR3, as DNA: TGTGTGGTGGTGGCTGGGAACACTGAAGCTTTCTTT.

The chain employs TRBV14 and TRBJ1-1; D possibly corresponds to TRBD1 (6 bases). V gave up 3 bases and J gave up 5 bases, with 22 bases separating them. CDR1 and CDR2 (germline): SGHDN, FVKESK. The CDR3 runs to 17 residues. In DNA form, the CDR3 reads TGTGCCAGCAGCCACACATTCACAGCGGGAGGGGGAACTGAAGCTTTCTTT. It encodes CASSHTFTAGGGTEAFF.

This rearrangement joins TRBV7-9 to TRBJ1-1; unclear D gene. CDR3 length: 10 amino acids. With 5 bases removed from V and 4 bases from J, the gap between germline ends came to 2 bases. The germline V gene has CDR1 SEHNR and CDR2 FQNEAQ (reference sequence). The CDR3 sequence is CASSLTEAFF. CDR3 DNA: TGTGCCAGCAGCCTCACTGAAGCTTTCTTT.

The rearrangement links TRBV27 to TRBJ2-7; 11 nucleotides align to TRBD2. Germline-derived CDR1 and CDR2 are MNHEY and SMNVEV (reference sequence). V was clipped by 6 bases and J by 5 bases; unmatched bases: 6. The CDR3 consists of 14 residues. CDR3: CASRPGTSGDEQYF. In DNA form, the CDR3 reads TGTGCCAGCAGGCCCGGGACTAGCGGAGACGAGCAGTACTTC.

This sequence joins TRBV5-1 and TRBJ2-7; the D gene is possibly TRBD1 (6 bases). CDR3 length: 12 residues. Trimming took 3 bases from V and 6 from J, leaving 10 bases between them. The germline V gene has CDR1 SGHRS and CDR2 YFSETQ. CDR3 nucleotides: TGCGCCAGCAGCTCCGCAGGGGCCGAGCAGTACTTC. Its translation is CASSSAGAEQYF.

This clone was found a few times. CDR3 sequence (DNA): TGTGCCAGCAGTGAAACTGTGAGCACTGAAGCTTTCTTT. Translating gives CASSETVSTEAFF. The chain combines TRBV6-4 with TRBJ1-1; D is undetermined. V was trimmed by 3 bases and J by 4 bases, leaving 9 bases between them. The CDR3 sequence is 13 residues long. Germline assignment: CDR1 MRHNA and CDR2 SNTAGT.